This TCR beta chain was documented in a study of CD8 T cells in Susac syndrome. The CDR3 is made up of 14 amino acids. Germline CDR1 MDHEN, CDR2 SYDVKM. Trimming pared 3 bases from V and 9 bases from J, leaving 16 bases between. Random hexamers were used to reverse transcribe 0.5 to 1 ug of RNA. Amplification of TCR beta CDR3 was carried out by immunoSEQ multiplex PCR, which covered 54 Vbeta and 13 Jbeta segments. TCRdb analysed the immunoSEQ multiplex PCR reads with MiXCR anew, one entry per CDR3 protein. The sample lists about 170,000 distinct CDR3 sequences, roughly 92% occurring once. Sequencing input: CD4+ T cells from PBMCs. The receptor's source is a human donor with multiple sclerosis. The chain employs TRBV28 and TRBJ2-3; no clear D gene. CDR3 DNA sequence: TGTGCCAGCAGTTTTGGTGGCGGCAGCCCGACGCAGTATTTT. Translated, it gives CASSFGGGSPTQYF.